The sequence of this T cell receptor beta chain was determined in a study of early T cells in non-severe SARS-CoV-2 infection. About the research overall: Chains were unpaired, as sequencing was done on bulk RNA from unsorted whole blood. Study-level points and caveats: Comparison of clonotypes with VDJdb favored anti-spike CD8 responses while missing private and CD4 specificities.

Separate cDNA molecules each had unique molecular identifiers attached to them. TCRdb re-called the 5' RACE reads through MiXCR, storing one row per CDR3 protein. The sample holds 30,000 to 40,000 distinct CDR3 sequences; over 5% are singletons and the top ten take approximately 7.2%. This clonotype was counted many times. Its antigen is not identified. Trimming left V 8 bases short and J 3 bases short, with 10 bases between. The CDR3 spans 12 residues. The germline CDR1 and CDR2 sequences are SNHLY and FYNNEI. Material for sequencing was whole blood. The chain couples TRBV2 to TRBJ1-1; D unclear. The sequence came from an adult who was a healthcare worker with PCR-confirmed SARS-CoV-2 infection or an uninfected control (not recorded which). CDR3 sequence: CASRRVDTEAFF. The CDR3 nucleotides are TGTGCCAGCCGGAGGGTTGACACTGAAGCTTTCTTT.